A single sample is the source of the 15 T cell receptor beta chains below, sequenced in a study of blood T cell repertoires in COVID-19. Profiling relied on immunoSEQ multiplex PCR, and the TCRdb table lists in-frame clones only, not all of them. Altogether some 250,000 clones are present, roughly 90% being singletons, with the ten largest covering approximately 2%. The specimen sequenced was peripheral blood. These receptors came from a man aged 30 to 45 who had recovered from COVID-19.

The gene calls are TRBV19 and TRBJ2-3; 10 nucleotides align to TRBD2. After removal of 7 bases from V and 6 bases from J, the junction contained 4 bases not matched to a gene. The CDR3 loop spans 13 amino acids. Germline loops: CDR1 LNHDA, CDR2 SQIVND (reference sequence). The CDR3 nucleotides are TGTGCCAGTAAGGGACTAGCGCGGGATACGCAGTATTTT. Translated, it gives CASKGLARDTQYF. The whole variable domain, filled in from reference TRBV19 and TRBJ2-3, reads DGGITQSPKYLFRKEGQNVTLSCEQNLNHDAMYWYRQDPGQGLRLIYYSQIVNDFQKGDIAEGYSVSREKKESFPLTVTSAQKNPTAFYLCASKGLARDTQYFGPGTRLTVL.

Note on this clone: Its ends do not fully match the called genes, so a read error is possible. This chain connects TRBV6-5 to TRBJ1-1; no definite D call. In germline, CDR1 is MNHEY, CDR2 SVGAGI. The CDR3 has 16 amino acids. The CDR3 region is CASTYLGSRGGTEAFF. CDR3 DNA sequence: TGTGCCAGCACTTACTTGGGAAGCCGGGGAGGCACTGAAGCTTTCTTT.

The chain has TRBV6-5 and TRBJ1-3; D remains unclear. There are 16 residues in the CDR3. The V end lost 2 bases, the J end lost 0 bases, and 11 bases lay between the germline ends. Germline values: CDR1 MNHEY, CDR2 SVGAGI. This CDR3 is CASSYLNLNSGNTIYF. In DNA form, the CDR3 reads TGTGCCAGCAGTTACCTTAACTTGAACTCTGGAAACACCATATATTTT.

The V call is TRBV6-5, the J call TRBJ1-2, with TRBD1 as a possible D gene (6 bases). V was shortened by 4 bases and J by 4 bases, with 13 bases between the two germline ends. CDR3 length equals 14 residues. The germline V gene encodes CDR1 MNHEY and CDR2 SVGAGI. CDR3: CASSFRQGSYGYTF. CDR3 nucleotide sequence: TGTGCCAGCAGTTTTCGGCAGGGGAGCTATGGCTACACCTTC.

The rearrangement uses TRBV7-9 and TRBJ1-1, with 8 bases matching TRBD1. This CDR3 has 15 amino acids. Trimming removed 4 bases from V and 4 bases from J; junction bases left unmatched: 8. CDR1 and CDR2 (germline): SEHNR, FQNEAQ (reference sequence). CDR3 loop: CASSSPTGVATEAFF. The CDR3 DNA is TGTGCCAGCAGCTCCCCGACAGGGGTCGCCACTGAAGCTTTCTTT.

The CDR3 sequence is CASSLEGTSGGGNEQFF. Written as DNA, the CDR3 is TGTGCCAGCAGCTTAGAGGGTACTAGCGGGGGTGGTAATGAGCAGTTCTTC. The V and J genes are TRBV11-2 and TRBJ2-1; 11 bases are a match to TRBD2. CDR1 and CDR2 (germline): SGHAT, FQNNGV. CDR3 length equals 17 residues. The V gene end was trimmed by 0 bases and the J gene end by 7 bases; junction bases not matched to a gene: 8.

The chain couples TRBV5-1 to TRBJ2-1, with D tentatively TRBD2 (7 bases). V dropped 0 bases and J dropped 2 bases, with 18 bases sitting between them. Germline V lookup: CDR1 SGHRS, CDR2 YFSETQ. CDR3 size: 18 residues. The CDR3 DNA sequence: TGCGCCAGCAGCTTGGTCGCGGGGGCGGGTTGGCCCTACAATGAGCAGTTCTTC. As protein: CASSLVAGAGWPYNEQFF.

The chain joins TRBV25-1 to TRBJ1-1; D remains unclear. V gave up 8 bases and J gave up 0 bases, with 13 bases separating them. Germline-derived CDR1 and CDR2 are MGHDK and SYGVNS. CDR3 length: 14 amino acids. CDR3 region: CASVGRVMNTEAFF. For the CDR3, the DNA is TGTGCCAGCGTGGGCAGAGTCATGAACACTGAAGCTTTCTTT.

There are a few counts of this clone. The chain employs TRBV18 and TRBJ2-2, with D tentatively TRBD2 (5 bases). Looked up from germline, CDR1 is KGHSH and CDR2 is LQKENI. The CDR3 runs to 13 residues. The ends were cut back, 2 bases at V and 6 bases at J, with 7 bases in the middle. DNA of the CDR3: TGTGCCAGCTCACCAATGGACTCCGGGGAGCTGTTTTTT. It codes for CASSPMDSGELFF. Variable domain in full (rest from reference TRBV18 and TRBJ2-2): NAGVMQNPRHLVRRRGQEARLRCSPMKGHSHVYWYRQLPEEGLKFMVYLQKENIIDESGMPKERFSAEFPKEGPSILRIQQVVRGDSAAYFCASSPMDSGELFFGEGSRLTVL.

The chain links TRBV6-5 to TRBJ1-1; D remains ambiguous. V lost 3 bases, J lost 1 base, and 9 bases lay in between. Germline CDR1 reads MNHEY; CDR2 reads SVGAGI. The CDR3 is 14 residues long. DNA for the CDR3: TGTGCCAGCAGTTATTGGAGGGAGAACACTGAAGCTTTCTTT. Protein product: CASSYWRENTEAFF.

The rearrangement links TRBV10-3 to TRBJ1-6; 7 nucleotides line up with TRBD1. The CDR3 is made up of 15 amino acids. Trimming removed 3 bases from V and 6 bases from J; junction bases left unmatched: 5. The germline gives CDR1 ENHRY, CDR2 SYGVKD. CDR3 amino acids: CAISDRDRTNSPLHF. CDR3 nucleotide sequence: TGTGCCATCAGTGACCGGGACAGAACTAATTCACCCCTCCACTTT.

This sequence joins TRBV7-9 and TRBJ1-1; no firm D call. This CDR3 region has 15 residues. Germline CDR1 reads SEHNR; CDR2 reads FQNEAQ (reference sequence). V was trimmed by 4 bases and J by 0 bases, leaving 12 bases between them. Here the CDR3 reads CASSSRGLVNTEAFF. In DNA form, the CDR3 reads TGTGCCAGCAGCTCCCGAGGGCTCGTGAACACTGAAGCTTTCTTT.

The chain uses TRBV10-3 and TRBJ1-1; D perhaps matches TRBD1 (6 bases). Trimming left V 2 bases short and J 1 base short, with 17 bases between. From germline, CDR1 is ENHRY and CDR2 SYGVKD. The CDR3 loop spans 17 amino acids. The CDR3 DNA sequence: TGTGCCATCAGTGAGACCCCTAACCAGGGGCCGAACACTGAAGCTTTCTTT. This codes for CAISETPNQGPNTEAFF.

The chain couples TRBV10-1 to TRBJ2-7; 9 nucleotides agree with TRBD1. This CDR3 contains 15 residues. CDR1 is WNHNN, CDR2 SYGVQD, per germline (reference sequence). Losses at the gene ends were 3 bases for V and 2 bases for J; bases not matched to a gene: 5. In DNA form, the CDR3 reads TGCGCCAGCAGTGACTGGACAGGGGAAGCCTACGAGCAGTACTTC. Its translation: CASSDWTGEAYEQYF.

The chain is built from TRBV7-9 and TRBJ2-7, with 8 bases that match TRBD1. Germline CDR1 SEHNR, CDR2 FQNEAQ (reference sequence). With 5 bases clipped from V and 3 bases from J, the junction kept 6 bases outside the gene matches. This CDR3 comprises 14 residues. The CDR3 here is CASSADREGYEQYF. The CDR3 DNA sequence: TGTGCCAGCAGCGCGGACAGGGAAGGCTACGAGCAGTACTTC.